The 27 T cell receptor beta chains given below trace back to one sample, sequenced in a study of Ad26.COV2.S vaccination and SARS-CoV-2 variants. Specified treatment: around 19 received Ad26.COV2.S at low or high dose, single or two shots; several received placebo; per-sample allocation not given. Each sample was drawn 63 days after the first injection (of vaccine or placebo). This table comes from immunoSEQ multiplex PCR, and its TCRdb copy is limited to in-frame clones, with some not included. Counted here are a few hundred thousand clones, 80% to 95% occurring once; the ten biggest clones make up around 1.7%. The sequencing here drew on peripheral blood, taken in a trial of Ad26.COV2.S vaccine versus placebo. The origin of the receptors is a person aged 18-60 years who received the Ad26.COV2.S COVID-19 vaccine or a placebo.

The DNA of the CDR3 is TGCAGTGCCGCAATAAATGGGGCCCAGTACTTC. It is translated as CSAAINGAQYF. The gene calls are TRBV20-1 and TRBJ2-5; D not certain. Deletions cut 6 bases from V and 9 bases from J, with 14 bases between. The CDR3 is made up of 11 amino acids. Germline assignment: CDR1 DFQATT and CDR2 SNEGSKA (reference sequence).

V is TRBV6-5 and J is TRBJ1-2; 11 nucleotides align to TRBD1. Germline CDR1 and CDR2: MNHEY and SVGAGI. The CDR3 sequence is 16 residues long. V shed 0 bases, J shed 6 bases, and the junction held 6 bases outside the gene matches. CDR3 loop: CASSYSRTGGAHGYTF. The CDR3 bases are TGTGCCAGCAGTTACTCTAGGACAGGGGGCGCCCATGGCTACACCTTC.

V gene TRBV4-3 combines with J gene TRBJ1-3; D is ambiguous. In germline, CDR1 is LGHNA, CDR2 YSLEER. The CDR3 is 16 residues long. The germline V and J ends were trimmed by 2 bases and 2 bases, with 13 bases remaining between them. This CDR3 is CASSQSGRRPGNTIYF. The CDR3 nucleotides are TGCGCCAGCAGCCAAAGCGGACGGCGGCCTGGAAACACCATATATTTT.

This sequence joins TRBV7-2 and TRBJ2-1; TRBD2 agrees at 12 bases. This CDR3 region has 17 residues. V dropped 5 bases and J dropped 8; count of bases not matched to a gene: 13. The germline CDR1 and CDR2 sequences are SGHTA and FQGNSA. This chain's CDR3 is CASSPRLAGEIQDEQFF. In DNA form, the CDR3 reads TGTGCCAGCAGCCCCCGACTAGCGGGGGAAATACAAGATGAGCAGTTCTTC.

The V call is TRBV3-1 (or the pseudogene TRBV3-2), the J call TRBJ1-2, with a possible D match to TRBD1 (6 bases). The CDR3 covers 19 residues. V was cut by 0 bases and J by 4 bases, with 24 bases left in between. Germline values: CDR1 LGHDT, CDR2 YNNKEL (reference sequence). The CDR3 sequence is CASSQDLLGGGLLGYGYTF. CDR3 coding DNA: TGTGCCAGCAGCCAAGATCTTTTAGGGGGAGGGCTCCTTGGCTATGGCTACACCTTC.

The genes are TRBV5-1 and TRBJ2-1; D is ambiguous. The CDR3 extends over 14 amino acids. Looked up from germline, CDR1 is SGHRS and CDR2 is YFSETQ. V was shortened by 0 bases and J by 2 bases, with 6 bases between the two germline ends. In nucleotides, the CDR3 is TGCGCCAGCAGCTTGGGTATGCCCTACAATGAGCAGTTCTTC. It encodes CASSLGMPYNEQFF.

The rearrangement uses TRBV6-2 or TRBV6-3 and TRBJ2-5, with 7 bases matching TRBD1. CDR3 length equals 14 residues. V lost 6 bases to trimming and J lost 3 bases; unmatched junction nucleotides: 7. CDR1 MNHEY and CDR2 SVGEGT come from the germline V gene. The CDR3 reads CASSVPGQKETQYF. The CDR3 DNA reads TGTGCCAGCAGCGTACCGGGACAGAAAGAGACCCAGTACTTC.

The chain uses TRBV5-6 and TRBJ1-5; 10 nucleotides align to TRBD1. The CDR3 runs 14 residues. CDR1 and CDR2 (germline): SGHDT, YYEEEE. Unmatched junction bases numbered 4, after V lost 4 bases and J lost 6 bases. The CDR3 spells CASSRQGASQPQHF. The CDR3 DNA reads as TGTGCCAGCAGCAGACAGGGGGCGAGTCAGCCCCAGCATTTT.

The chain is built from TRBV4-1 and TRBJ1-5; the D gene is possibly TRBD1 (6 bases). This CDR3 spans 14 amino acids. In germline, CDR1 is MGHRA, CDR2 YSYEKL. The V end lost 4 bases, the J end lost 3 bases, and 10 bases lay between the germline ends. CDR3: CASSLRDTNQPQHF. CDR3 in DNA: TGCGCCAGCAGCCTCCGGGACACCAATCAGCCCCAGCATTTT.

The chain links TRBV11-2 to TRBJ1-1; D is undetermined. With 0 bases removed from V and 9 bases from J, the gap between germline ends came to 8 bases. CDR3 length equals 12 residues. Germline-derived CDR1 and CDR2 are SGHAT and FQNNGV. In nucleotides, the CDR3 is TGTGCCAGCAGCTTAGAGCAGCCCCAAGCTTTCTTT. Its translation: CASSLEQPQAFF. The variable domain in full, with the rest retrieved from reference TRBV11-2 and TRBJ1-1, is EAGVAQSPRYKIIEKRQSVAFWCNPISGHATLYWYQQILGQGPKLLIQFQNNGVVDDSQLPKDRFSAERLKGVDSTLKIQPAKLEDSAVYLCASSLEQPQAFFGQGTRLTVV.

The chain links TRBV5-1 to TRBJ2-3; 7 bases match TRBD1. The CDR3 is 16 amino acids. The V gene end was trimmed by 4 bases and the J gene end by 2 bases; junction bases not matched to a gene: 10. Germline CDR1 SGHRS, CDR2 YFSETQ. The CDR3 loop reads CASSLGWTGDTDTQYF. For the CDR3, the DNA is TGCGCCAGCAGCCTTGGGTGGACAGGAGACACAGATACGCAGTATTTT.

This clone was detected once. V usage is TRBV10-2 and J usage is TRBJ1-5; D is uncertain. V was trimmed by 3 bases and J by 4 bases, leaving 4 bases between them. CDR1 WSHSY and CDR2 SAAADI come from the germline V gene. The CDR3 totals 12 residues. In DNA, the CDR3 is TGCGCCAGCAGTGAATTGAATCAGCCCCAGCATTTT. This translates into CASSELNQPQHF.

This chain joins TRBV5-6 and TRBJ1-4; 9 bases are shared with TRBD1. This CDR3 contains 16 residues. The J segment lost 3 bases and the V segment lost 5 bases, leaving 8 bases of the junction unmatched. Germline V gives CDR1 SGHDT, CDR2 YYEEEE. The CDR3 bases are TGTGCCAGCAGTTCCGGGACAGGGTTATCTAATGAAAAACTGTTTTTT. Its protein product is CASSSGTGLSNEKLFF.

The chain is built from TRBV18 and TRBJ1-2, with D hard to call. With 0 bases removed from V and 6 bases from J, the gap between germline ends came to 11 bases. This CDR3 is built from 14 residues. Germline V gene sequence: CDR1 KGHSH, CDR2 LQKENI. The DNA for the CDR3 is TGTGCCAGCTCACCACCAGCGGGCCGGCATGGCTACACCTTC. Protein product: CASSPPAGRHGYTF.

The CDR3 region has the DNA TGTGCCAGCAGCTCGGGTGTTGGTCGCGAGCAGTACTTC. Residues: CASSSGVGREQYF. The chain recombines TRBV5-6 with TRBJ2-7; D is ambiguous. This CDR3 contains 13 residues. CDR1 SGHDT and CDR2 YYEEEE come from the germline V gene. V lost 3 bases and J 6 bases, leaving 13 bases between the germline ends.

The chain uses TRBV6-2 or TRBV6-3 and TRBJ1-2; weak D call: TRBD1 (6 bases). There are 18 residues in the CDR3. Per the germline V gene, CDR1 is MNHEY and CDR2 is SVGEGT. Trimming took 2 bases from V and 8 from J, leaving 27 bases between them. This CDR3 reads CASSYPTGLSRGRSGYTF. In DNA, the CDR3 is TGTGCCAGCAGTTACCCGACAGGTCTTAGTAGAGGGAGAAGCGGCTACACCTTC.

The chain employs TRBV7-6 and TRBJ1-5; 8 positions match TRBD1. The CDR3 length is 15 residues. V was pared by 4 bases and J by 6 bases, with 8 bases of the junction left unmatched. In germline, CDR1 is SGHVS, CDR2 FNYEAQ. The CDR3 sequence: CASSSGQGLAQPQHF. The CDR3 coding sequence is TGTGCCAGCAGCTCAGGACAGGGTCTTGCTCAGCCCCAGCATTTT.

This clone was seen once. The chain recombines TRBV7-8 with TRBJ2-7, with unresolved D. The CDR3 is 12 residues long. V was cut by 9 bases and J by 4 bases, with 13 bases left in between. Germline CDR1 reads SGHVS; CDR2 reads FQNEAQ. The CDR3 here is CASSELGYEQYF. The CDR3 DNA reads TGTGCCAGTTCCGAGTTGGGGTACGAGCAGTACTTC.

The chain carries TRBV19 and TRBJ2-1, with D perhaps TRBD1 or TRBD2 (5 bases each). Trimming removed 4 bases from V and 4 bases from J, with 17 bases in between. From germline, CDR1 is LNHDA and CDR2 SQIVND (reference sequence). CDR3 size: 16 residues. The CDR3 sequence: CASSTPGTATYNEQFF. DNA of the CDR3: TGTGCCAGTAGTACACCCGGGACGGCAACTTACAATGAGCAGTTCTTC. Using reference TRBV19 and TRBJ2-1 for the parts outside the CDR3, the full variable domain is DGGITQSPKYLFRKEGQNVTLSCEQNLNHDAMYWYRQDPGQGLRLIYYSQIVNDFQKGDIAEGYSVSREKKESFPLTVTSAQKNPTAFYLCASSTPGTATYNEQFFGPGTRLTVL.

V is TRBV6-2 or TRBV6-3 and J is TRBJ1-1; D not certain. Germline V gene lookup returns CDR1 MNHEY and CDR2 SVGEGT. This CDR3 comprises 14 residues. Trimming pared 2 bases from V and 0 bases from J, leaving 7 bases between. CDR3 in amino acids: CASSYLTMNTEAFF. The CDR3 DNA is TGTGCCAGCAGTTACCTTACCATGAACACTGAAGCTTTCTTT.

The V call is TRBV28, the J call TRBJ2-1; TRBD1 agrees at 12 bases. Germline V gives CDR1 MDHEN, CDR2 SYDVKM. The CDR3 is 16 residues long. V lost 4 bases, J lost 6 bases, and 7 bases stayed unmatched. The DNA of the CDR3 is TGTGCCAGCAGTTCAGTCGGGACAGGGGGCATCAATGAGCAGTTCTTC. Its translation: CASSSVGTGGINEQFF.

The chain uses TRBV6-5 and TRBJ2-7; 7 nucleotides align to TRBD1. The CDR3 has 15 amino acids. V lost 4 bases and J lost 5; bases outside the gene matches: 11. The germline V gene has CDR1 MNHEY and CDR2 SVGAGI. The CDR3 DNA follows: TGTGCCAGCAGTTCCCCGACAGGGACCTACCACGAGCAGTACTTC. Amino acids: CASSSPTGTYHEQYF.

Of note for this clone: Other DNA sequences in this specimen translate into the identical CDR3. This sequence joins TRBV9 and TRBJ1-2, with D possibly TRBD1 on 6 matching bases. The length of the CDR3 is 13 residues. The V gene lost 0 bases and the J gene lost 4 bases, with 7 bases spanning the gap. Germline CDR1 and CDR2: SGDLS and YYNGEE. This CDR3 is CASSVAGAYGYTF. CDR3 in DNA: TGTGCCAGCAGCGTAGCAGGGGCCTATGGCTACACCTTC. Full variable domain (remainder filled in from reference TRBV9 and TRBJ1-2): DSGVTQTPKHLITATGQRVTLRCSPRSGDLSVYWYQQSLDQGLQFLIQYYNGEERAKGNILERFSAQQFPDLHSELNLSSLELGDSALYFCASSVAGAYGYTFGSGTRLTVV.

J is TRBJ2-7 and V is TRBV6-5; D possibly corresponds to TRBD1 (5 bases). Germline-derived CDR1 and CDR2 are MNHEY and SVGAGI. Trimming took off 7 bases at V and 5 bases at J, with 15 bases between the two ends. The length of the CDR3 is 13 residues. The CDR3 loop reads CASIDSRVHEQYF. The CDR3 nucleotides are TGTGCCAGCATAGACAGTCGGGTCCACGAGCAGTACTTC.

This clone showed up just once. The chain couples TRBV5-4 to TRBJ2-2, with 12 positions matching TRBD2. J lost 4 bases, V lost 4 bases, and 8 bases had no gene match. The germline V gene encodes CDR1 SGHNT and CDR2 YYREEE (reference sequence). The CDR3 sequence is 17 residues long. The CDR3 is CASSPSGTSGLTGELFF. In DNA, the CDR3 is TGTGCCAGCAGCCCATCCGGGACTAGCGGGCTCACCGGGGAGCTGTTTTTT.

This chain links TRBV3-1 (or the pseudogene TRBV3-2) with TRBJ2-7; 7 nucleotides match TRBD2. Unmatched junction bases numbered 9, after V lost 7 bases and J lost 6 bases. Germline-derived CDR1 and CDR2 are LGHDT and YNNKEL (reference sequence). The CDR3 extends over 13 amino acids. CDR3 amino acids: CASTLGGVGEQYF. The CDR3 coding sequence is TGTGCCAGCACCCTTGGGGGGGTAGGCGAGCAGTACTTC.

This clone was detected only once. This chain's CDR3 is CASSPTSKGLNSGNTIYF. Written as DNA, the CDR3 is TGTGCCAGCAGCCCCACGAGCAAGGGGCTGAACTCTGGAAACACCATATATTTT. The chain uses TRBV9 and TRBJ1-3; D possibly corresponds to TRBD1 (5 bases). Trimming pared 4 bases from V and 0 bases from J, leaving 20 bases between. Germline-derived CDR1 and CDR2 are SGDLS and YYNGEE. The CDR3 runs 18 residues.